Presented here are 15 T cell receptor beta chains from one specimen sequenced in a study of T cells after posttransplantation cyclophosphamide. TCRdb keeps only in-frame clones here, not all; method: immunoSEQ multiplex PCR. The repertoire holds 66,000 or so clones, with about 94% as singletons. Specimen: PBMCs. These receptors were taken from a woman younger than 45 in good health and a related stem cell transplant donor.

This chain connects TRBV5-4 to TRBJ1-2; 7 nucleotides line up with TRBD1. The V gene's germline CDR1 is SGHNT and CDR2 YYREEE (reference sequence). The CDR3 contains 16 residues. V trimming: 6 bases; J trimming: 0 bases; junction bases outside the gene matches: 11. CDR3 nucleotides: TGTGCCAGCAAAGATATTAAGACAGGGCCTAACTATGGCTACACCTTC. Amino acid sequence: CASKDIKTGPNYGYTF.

The chain uses TRBV5-4 and TRBJ1-5; 10 bases match TRBD1. The CDR3 covers 18 residues. Germline CDR1 SGHNT, CDR2 YYREEE (reference sequence). V shed 3 bases, J shed 2 bases, and the junction held 11 bases outside the gene matches. The CDR3 is CASSSWTGGKMGNQPQHF. The CDR3, as DNA: TGTGCCAGCAGCTCGTGGACAGGGGGTAAGATGGGCAATCAGCCCCAGCATTTT.

The CDR3: CASSPRTGSSYEQYF. The CDR3 DNA is TGTGCCAGCAGCCCCAGGACAGGGAGCTCCTACGAGCAGTACTTC. V gene TRBV11-2 combines with J gene TRBJ2-7; TRBD1 matches at 8 bases. Per germline, CDR1 SGHAT and CDR2 FQNNGV. There are 15 residues in the CDR3. With 5 bases clipped from V and 0 bases from J, the junction kept 6 bases outside the gene matches.

The rearrangement joins TRBV29-1 to TRBJ2-1; 10 bases fit TRBD2. Per germline, CDR1 SQVTM and CDR2 ANQGSEA. The CDR3 is 13 amino acids. The junction had 1 base not matched to a gene; V was cut back by 5 bases and J by 3 bases. As DNA, the CDR3 is TGCAGCGTTCAGCGGGGGGGCTACAATGAGCAGTTCTTC. The encoded protein is CSVQRGGYNEQFF.

The chain combines TRBV4-2 with TRBJ1-5, with D tentatively TRBD1 (5 bases). The CDR3 length is 14 residues. Looked up from germline, CDR1 is LGHNA and CDR2 is YNFKEQ. V gave up 4 bases and J gave up 6 bases, with 13 bases separating them. The DNA of the CDR3 is TGTGCCAGCAGCCCCCGGGGAGGGGCTCAGCCCCAGCATTTT. Protein: CASSPRGGAQPQHF.

The J gene is TRBJ2-4, the V gene TRBV6-6, with D possibly being TRBD1 or TRBD2 (5 bases each). V was pared by 6 bases and J by 8 bases, with 14 bases between. CDR3 length: 13 residues. Germline V CDR1 and CDR2: MNHNY, SVGAGI (reference sequence). The CDR3 loop reads CASRREGTDIQYF. For the CDR3, the DNA is TGTGCCAGCAGAAGAGAGGGGACGGACATTCAGTACTTC.

The V call is TRBV9, the J call TRBJ2-1, with 10 bases aligning to TRBD2. Per germline, CDR1 SGDLS and CDR2 YYNGEE. J lost 8 bases, V lost 1 base, and 6 bases had no gene match. The length of the CDR3 is 15 residues. CDR3 in DNA: TGTGCCAGCAGCGTACTAGCGGGGGTTGATGATGAGCAGTTCTTC. It codes for CASSVLAGVDDEQFF.

This clone was found once. The V call is TRBV7-8, the J call TRBJ1-4; weak D call: TRBD1 (5 bases). There are 16 residues in the CDR3. V lost 1 base, J lost 6 bases, and 15 bases lay in between. Germline CDR1 is SGHVS and CDR2 is FQNEAQ. CDR3 amino acids: CASSLEFRAGDEKLFF. The CDR3 nucleotides read TGTGCCAGCAGCTTAGAATTCAGGGCCGGCGATGAAAAACTGTTTTTT.

The chain uses TRBV7-9 and TRBJ1-1; D may be TRBD1 (5 bases). V was cut by 5 bases and J by 7 bases, with 14 bases left in between. The CDR3 length is 13 residues. Looked up from germline, CDR1 is SEHNR and CDR2 is FQNEAQ (reference sequence). The CDR3 sequence is CASSGEGLGEAFF. DNA of the CDR3: TGTGCCAGCAGCGGGGAGGGGTTGGGTGAAGCTTTCTTT.

The V and J genes are TRBV5-6 and TRBJ2-4; 7 bases match TRBD2. Germline V CDR1 and CDR2: SGHDT, YYEEEE. This CDR3 comprises 14 residues. With V trimmed by 2 bases and J by 8 bases, 7 bases remained unmatched. The CDR3 spells CASSFGGGTHIQYF. The CDR3 nucleotides read TGTGCCAGCAGCTTTGGGGGGGGGACCCACATTCAGTACTTC.

V usage is TRBV6-5 and J usage is TRBJ1-3; possibly TRBD1 for D (5 bases). CDR1 is MNHEY, CDR2 SVGAGI, per germline. The V end was cut by 5 bases, the J end by 7 bases, with 15 bases between. CDR3 length: 14 amino acids. The CDR3 DNA is TGTGCCAGCAGTACCCGGGACGCCAGGAACACCATATATTTT. It translates to CASSTRDARNTIYF.

The V gene is TRBV7-9, the J gene TRBJ1-5; D possibly corresponds to TRBD1 (5 bases). The CDR3 length is 17 residues. The germline gives CDR1 SEHNR, CDR2 FQNEAQ (reference sequence). The germline V and J ends were trimmed by 1 base and 2 bases, with 15 bases remaining between them. The chain's CDR3 is CASSLVWGDLGNQPQHF. CDR3 DNA sequence: TGTGCCAGCAGCTTAGTCTGGGGCGATTTGGGCAATCAGCCCCAGCATTTT.

The rearrangement uses TRBV4-1 and TRBJ2-3, with D tentatively TRBD1 (6 bases). This CDR3 comprises 16 residues. V was cut by 0 bases and J by 4 bases, with 14 bases left in between. Looked up from germline, CDR1 is MGHRA and CDR2 is YSYEKL. DNA of the CDR3: TGCGCCAGCAGCCAAGATCTTGGGGGCGCGGCAGATACGCAGTATTTT. Protein: CASSQDLGGAADTQYF.

The gene calls are TRBV19 and TRBJ1-5; D uncertain. This CDR3 comprises 13 residues. Germline CDR1 LNHDA, CDR2 SQIVND (reference sequence). The V end lost 3 bases, the J end lost 6 bases, and 9 bases lay between the germline ends. The CDR3 coding sequence is TGTGCCAGTAGTATCGGGGTCGGTCAGCCCCAGCATTTT. It codes for CASSIGVGQPQHF.

J is TRBJ2-7 and V is TRBV10-1, with 9 nucleotides matching TRBD2. CDR3 length: 13 residues. V gave up 8 bases and J gave up 6 bases; unmatched junction bases: 8. Germline-derived CDR1 and CDR2 are WNHNN and SYGVQD (reference sequence). Written as DNA, the CDR3 is TGCGCCAGCGGACTAGCGCCCGATGGCGAGCAGTACTTC. This gives the protein CASGLAPDGEQYF.